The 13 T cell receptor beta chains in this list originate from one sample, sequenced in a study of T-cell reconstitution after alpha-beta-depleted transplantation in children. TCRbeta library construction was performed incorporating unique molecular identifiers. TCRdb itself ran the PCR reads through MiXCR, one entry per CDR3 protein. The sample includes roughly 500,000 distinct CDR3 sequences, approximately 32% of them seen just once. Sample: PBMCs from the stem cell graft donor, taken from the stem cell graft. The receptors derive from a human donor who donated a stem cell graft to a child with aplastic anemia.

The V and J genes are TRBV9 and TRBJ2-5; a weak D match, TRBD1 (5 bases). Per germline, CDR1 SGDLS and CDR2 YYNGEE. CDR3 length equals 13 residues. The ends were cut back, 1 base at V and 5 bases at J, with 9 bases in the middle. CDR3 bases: TGTGCCAGCAGCGTACAGGGCGCGGAGACCCAGTACTTC. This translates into CASSVQGAETQYF.

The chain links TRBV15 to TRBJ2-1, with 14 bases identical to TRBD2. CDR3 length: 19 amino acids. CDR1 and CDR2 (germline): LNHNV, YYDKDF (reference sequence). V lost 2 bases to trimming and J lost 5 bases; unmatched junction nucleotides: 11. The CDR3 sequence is CATSRPPGLAGESNNEQFF. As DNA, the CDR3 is TGTGCCACCAGCAGACCTCCGGGACTAGCGGGAGAGAGCAACAATGAGCAGTTCTTC. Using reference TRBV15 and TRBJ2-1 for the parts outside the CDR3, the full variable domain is DAMVIQNPRYQVTQFGKPVTLSCSQTLNHNVMYWYQQKSSQAPKLLFHYYDKDFNNEADTPDNFQSRRPNTSFCFLDIRSPGLGDTAMYLCATSRPPGLAGESNNEQFFGPGTRLTVL.

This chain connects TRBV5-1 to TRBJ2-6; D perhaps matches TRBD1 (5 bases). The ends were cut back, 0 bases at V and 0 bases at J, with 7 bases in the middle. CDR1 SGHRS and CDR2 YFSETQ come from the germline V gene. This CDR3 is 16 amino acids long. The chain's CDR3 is CASSLGQLSGANVLTF. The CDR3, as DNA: TGCGCCAGCAGCTTGGGACAGCTCTCTGGGGCCAACGTCCTGACTTTC. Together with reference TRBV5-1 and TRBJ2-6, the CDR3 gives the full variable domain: KAGVTQTPRYLIKTRGQQVTLSCSPISGHRSVSWYQQTPGQGLQFLFEYFSETQRNKGNFPGRFSGRQFSNSRSEMNVSTLELGDSALYLCASSLGQLSGANVLTFGAGSRLTVL.

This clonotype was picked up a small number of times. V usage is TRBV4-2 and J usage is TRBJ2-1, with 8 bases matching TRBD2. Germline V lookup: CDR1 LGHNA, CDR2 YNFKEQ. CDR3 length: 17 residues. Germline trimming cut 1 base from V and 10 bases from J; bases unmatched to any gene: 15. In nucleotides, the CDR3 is TGTGCCAGCAGCCAAGTGGTTCCGAGCGGGAGTTGGCAGGAGCAGTTCTTC. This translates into CASSQVVPSGSWQEQFF.

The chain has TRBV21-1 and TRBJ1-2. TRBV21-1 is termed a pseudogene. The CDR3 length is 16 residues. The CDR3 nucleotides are TGTGCCAGCAGCAAAATTAAAGGGCGGGATAACTATGGCTACACCTTC. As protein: CASSKIKGRDNYGYTF.

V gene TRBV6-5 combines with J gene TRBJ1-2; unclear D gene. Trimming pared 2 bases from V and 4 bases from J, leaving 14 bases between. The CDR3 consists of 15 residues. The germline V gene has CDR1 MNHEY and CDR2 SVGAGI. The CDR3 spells CASSYRLWPAYGYTF. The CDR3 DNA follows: TGTGCCAGCAGTTACCGCCTGTGGCCAGCCTATGGCTACACCTTC.

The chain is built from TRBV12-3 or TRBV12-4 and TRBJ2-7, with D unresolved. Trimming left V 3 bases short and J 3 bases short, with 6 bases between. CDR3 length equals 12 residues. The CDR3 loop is CASSFQNYEQYV. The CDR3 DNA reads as TGTGCCAGCAGTTTTCAGAACTACGAGCAGTACGTC.

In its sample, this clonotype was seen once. CDR3 DNA: TGCAGCGTTGAGGGCGGGCCCGCGAACACCGGGGAGCTGTTTTTT. Amino acid sequence: CSVEGGPANTGELFF. V gene TRBV29-1 combines with J gene TRBJ2-2, with TRBD2 as a possible D gene (5 bases). This CDR3 is built from 15 residues. Germline assignment: CDR1 SQVTM and CDR2 ANQGSEA. V gave up 3 bases and J gave up 0 bases, with 11 bases separating them.

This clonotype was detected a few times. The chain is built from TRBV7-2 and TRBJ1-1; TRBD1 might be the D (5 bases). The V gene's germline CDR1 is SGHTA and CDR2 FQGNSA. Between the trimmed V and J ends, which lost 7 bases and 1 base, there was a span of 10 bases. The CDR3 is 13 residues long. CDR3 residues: CASTAGRNTEAFF. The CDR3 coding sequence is TGTGCCAGCACGGCAGGGAGGAACACTGAAGCTTTCTTT. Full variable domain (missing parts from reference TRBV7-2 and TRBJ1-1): GAGVSQSPSNKVTEKGKDVELRCDPISGHTALYWYRQSLGQGLEFLIYFQGNSAPDKSGLPSDRFSAERTGGSVSTLTIQRTQQEDSAVYLCASTAGRNTEAFFGQGTRLTVV.

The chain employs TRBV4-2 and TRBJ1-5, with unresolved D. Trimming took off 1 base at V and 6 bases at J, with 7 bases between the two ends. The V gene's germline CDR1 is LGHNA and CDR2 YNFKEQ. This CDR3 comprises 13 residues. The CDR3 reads CASSQGSAQPQHF. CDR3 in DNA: TGTGCCAGCAGCCAAGGAAGTGCTCAGCCCCAGCATTTT.

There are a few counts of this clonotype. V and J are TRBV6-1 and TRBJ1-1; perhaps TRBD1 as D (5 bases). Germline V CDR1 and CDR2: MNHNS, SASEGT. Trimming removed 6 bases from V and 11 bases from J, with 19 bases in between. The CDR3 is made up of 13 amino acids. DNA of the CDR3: TGTGCCAGCAGACACCATAGAGGGGTGGATGCTTTCTTT. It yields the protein CASRHHRGVDAFF.

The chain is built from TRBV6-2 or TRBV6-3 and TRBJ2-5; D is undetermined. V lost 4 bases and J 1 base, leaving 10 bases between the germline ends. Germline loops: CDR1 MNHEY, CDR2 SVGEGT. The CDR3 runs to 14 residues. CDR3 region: CASSSDRFQETQYF. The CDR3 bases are TGTGCCAGCAGTTCCGACCGTTTCCAAGAGACCCAGTACTTC.

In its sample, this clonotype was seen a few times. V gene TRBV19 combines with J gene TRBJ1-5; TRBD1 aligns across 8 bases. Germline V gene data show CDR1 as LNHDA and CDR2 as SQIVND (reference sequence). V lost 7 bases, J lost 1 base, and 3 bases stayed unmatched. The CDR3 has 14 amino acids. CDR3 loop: CASMTGASNQPQHF. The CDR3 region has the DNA TGTGCCAGTATGACAGGGGCAAGCAATCAGCCCCAGCATTTT.